These 5 T cell receptor beta chains were sequenced from one sample in a study of T cell repertoires in cytomegalovirus infection. One entry per CDR3 protein results from TCRdb running MiXCR on the reads. This table holds 300,000 to 400,000 distinct CDR3 sequences, about 29% found once. For these receptors, no antigen is known. Sequences were derived from cultured PBMCs, sampled from culture after CMV antigen stimulation. The origin of the receptors is a human donor in good health (CMV status not recorded). Some clones in this sample may be carry-over from other donors' samples.

In its sample, this clonotype was seen a few times. This sequence joins TRBV12-3 or TRBV12-4 and TRBJ1-6, with TRBD1 matching 7 bases. This CDR3 has 15 amino acids. With 7 bases clipped from V and 7 bases from J, the junction kept 10 bases outside the gene matches. The CDR3 loop reads CASNLGQARNSPLHF. CDR3 bases: TGTGCCAGCAACCTTGGACAGGCGAGAAATTCACCCCTCCACTTT.

This clonotype was picked up many times. This chain links TRBV5-5 with TRBJ1-6; the D gene is possibly TRBD1 (6 bases). CDR1 is SGHKS and CDR2 is YYEKEE in the germline V gene (reference sequence). This CDR3 comprises 15 residues. Trimming pared 4 bases from V and 2 bases from J, leaving 10 bases between. CDR3 sequence (DNA): TGTGCCAGCAGCCCCGGACAGACCTATAATTCACCCCTCCACTTT. Translation gives CASSPGQTYNSPLHF.

CDR3 region: CASSLGSGRSNQPQHF. In DNA, the CDR3 is TGTGCCAGCAGCTTAGGTTCAGGGAGAAGCAATCAGCCCCAGCATTTT. The V and J genes are TRBV7-6 and TRBJ1-5; D is perhaps TRBD1 (5 bases). The CDR3 contains 16 residues. Trimming stripped 1 base from V and 1 base from J, with 11 bases between. Germline V gene lookup returns CDR1 SGHVS and CDR2 FNYEAQ.

This rearrangement joins TRBV27 to TRBJ2-7; possibly TRBD2 for D (6 bases). V gave up 4 bases and J gave up 2 bases, with 15 bases separating them. The germline CDR1 and CDR2 sequences are MNHEY and SMNVEV (reference sequence). The CDR3 runs to 15 residues. In DNA form, the CDR3 reads TGTGCCAGCAGTTCTCTGGCGGGGAACCCCTACGAGCAGTACTTC. This gives the protein CASSSLAGNPYEQYF.

This clonotype was observed a handful of times. CDR3 sequence reads: CASSYRDTQETQYF. Here the CDR3 DNA reads TGTGCCAGCAGTTACCGGGACACCCAAGAGACCCAGTACTTC. J is TRBJ2-5 and V is TRBV6-5; TRBD1 might be the D (6 bases). The CDR3 spans 14 residues. The V and J ends lost 2 bases and 1 base respectively, with 8 bases between them. Germline CDR1 and CDR2: MNHEY and SVGAGI.